Given below is one T cell receptor (beta chain) in context. The data were obtained in a study of control samples from healthy donors and cancer patients. Generated by immunoSEQ multiplex PCR, the TCRdb table keeps only in-frame clones and is missing some. The sample records about 58,000 clones, nearly 90% being singletons. The specimen was PBMCs. The TCR comes from a man aged 55-75 years with colorectal cancer.

The CDR3 region has the DNA TGCGCCAGCAGCTTGGCGGGGACAGATGGAAACACCATATATTTT. Encoded protein: CASSLAGTDGNTIYF. This chain connects TRBV5-1 to TRBJ1-3; 7 bases align to TRBD1. Germline assignment: CDR1 SGHRS and CDR2 YFSETQ. The ends lost 0 bases at V and 3 bases at J; junction bases unmatched: 3. The CDR3 covers 15 residues.